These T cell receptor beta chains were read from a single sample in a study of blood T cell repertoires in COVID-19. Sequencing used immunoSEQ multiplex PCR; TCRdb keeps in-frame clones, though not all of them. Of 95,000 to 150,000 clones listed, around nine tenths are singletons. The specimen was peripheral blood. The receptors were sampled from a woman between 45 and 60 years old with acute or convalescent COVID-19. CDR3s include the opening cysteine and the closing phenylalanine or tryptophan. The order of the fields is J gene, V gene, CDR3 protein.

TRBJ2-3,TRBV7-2,CASSLASGRADTQYF
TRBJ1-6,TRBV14,CASSLNMGSPLHF
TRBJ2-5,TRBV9,CASSFRQGTQYF
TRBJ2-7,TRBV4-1,CASSHLLGQGAREQYF
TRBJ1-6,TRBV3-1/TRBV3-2,CASSQEPGSGSPLHF
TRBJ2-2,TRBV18,CASSPWGSGANTGELFF
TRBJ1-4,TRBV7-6,CASSLARGITNEKLFF
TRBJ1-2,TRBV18,CASSPTRGQGPPPNGYTF
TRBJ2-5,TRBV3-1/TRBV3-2,CASSQALFGGWKTQYF
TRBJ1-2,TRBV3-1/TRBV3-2,CASSQQQGGYTF
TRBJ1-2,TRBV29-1,CSVEVHSYGYTF
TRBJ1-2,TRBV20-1,CSASRDSADISYGYTF
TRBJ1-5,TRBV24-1,CATSQAGQDQPQHF
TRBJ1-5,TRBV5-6,CASSLGQIHNQPQHF
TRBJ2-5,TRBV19,CASTAGETQYF
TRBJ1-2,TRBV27,CASSPRPTGNYGYTF
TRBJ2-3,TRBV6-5,CASSLVESHTQYF
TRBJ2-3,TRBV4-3,CASSQDLGGMADTQYF
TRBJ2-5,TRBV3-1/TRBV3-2,CASSPGTSGIETQYF
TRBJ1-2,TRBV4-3,CASSQEPGYGYTF
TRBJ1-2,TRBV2,CASSARTEHYGYTF
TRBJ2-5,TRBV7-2,CASSLGPTGHVSGETQYF
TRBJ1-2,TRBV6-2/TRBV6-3,CASSYSDYGYTF
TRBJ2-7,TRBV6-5,CASSYDRRDSYEQYF
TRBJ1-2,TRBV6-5,CASSYSPGEGYGYTF
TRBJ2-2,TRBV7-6,CASSLSGGPGELFF
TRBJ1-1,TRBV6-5,CASSPPGGSAFF
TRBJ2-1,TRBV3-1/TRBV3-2,CASSPSGGSGQFF
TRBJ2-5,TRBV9,CASSVGGSGPQETQYF
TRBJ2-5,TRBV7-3,CASSWGGGLGETQYF
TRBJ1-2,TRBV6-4,CASSPTGEPFYGYTF
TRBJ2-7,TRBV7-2,CASSLGAGAHEQYF
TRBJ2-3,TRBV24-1,CATSDFGTGVTDTQYF
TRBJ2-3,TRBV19,CASSSRTLSTDTQYF
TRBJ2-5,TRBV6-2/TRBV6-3,CASSYSTWSSGIQETQYF
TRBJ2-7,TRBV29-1,CSVVKGQAGEQYF
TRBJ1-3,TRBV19,CASEGQGGNTIYF
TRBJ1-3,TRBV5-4,CASSPGEGRSGNTIYF
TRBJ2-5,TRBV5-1,CASSLGQAETQYF
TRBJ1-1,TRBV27,CASSPHGGTEAFF
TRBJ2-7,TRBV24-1,CATSERGSYEQYF
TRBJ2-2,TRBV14,CASSVYRGAGELFF
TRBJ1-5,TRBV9,CASSAGPGTGFGSNQPQHF
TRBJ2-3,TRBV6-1,CASSEEGLGSNTQYF